This is a list of T cell receptor beta chains from one sample in a study of metastatic and nonmetastatic thyroid tumors. Through MiXCR, TCRdb re-clonotyped the PCR reads. The sample lists about 33,000 clones, roughly a sixth occurring once. Sequences were obtained from blood. The receptors derive from a male donor with papillary thyroid cancer or a benign thyroid nodule (not recorded which). Some clones in this sample may be carry-over from other donors' samples. The CDR3 runs from the conserved cysteine through the conserved F or W. D genes are given only for firm matches. The size field is filled for only some rows; it gives once, few, many or a size class.

.,.,TRBJ1-2,TRBV14,CASSQATKGGYTF,TGTGCCAGCAGCCAAGCCACTAAAGGCGGCTACACCTTC
TRBD1,many,TRBJ2-7,TRBV7-8,CASSPRQGWYEQYF,TGTGCCAGCAGCCCCCGACAGGGTTGGTACGAGCAGTACTTC
TRBD1,.,TRBJ1-2,TRBV5-1,CASSMGQVNYGYTF,TGCGCCAGCAGCATGGGACAGGTCAACTATGGCTACACCTTC
.,medium-sized,TRBJ2-1,TRBV6-1,CASSLTVYNEQFF,TGTGCCAGCAGTCTTACAGTGTACAATGAGCAGTTCTTC
.,.,TRBJ2-7,TRBV20-1,CILRAPNYEQYF,TGCATCCTTAGGGCTCCCAACTACGAGCAGTACTTC
.,few,TRBJ2-6,TRBV6-1,CASSEGQSWANVLTF,TGTGCCAGCAGTGAAGGGCAGTCTTGGGCCAACGTCCTGACTTTC
.,many,TRBJ1-2,TRBV4-1,CASSQAEGYNGYTF,TGCGCCAGCAGCCAAGCGGAGGGCTACAATGGCTACACCTTC
.,many,TRBJ1-3,TRBV9,CASRGAVGNTIYF,TGTGCCAGCAGGGGGGCAGTTGGAAACACCATATATTTT
.,many,TRBJ1-2,TRBV7-9,CASSLAIGYGYTF,TGTGCCAGCAGCTTAGCTATAGGCTATGGCTACACCTTC
.,few,TRBJ2-3,TRBV6-6,CASSPHEDSVGSDTQYF,TGTGCCAGCAGTCCACACGAGGACAGTGTAGGGTCAGATACGCAGTATTTT
.,.,TRBJ2-7,TRBV7-8,CASSLLSLDEQYF,TGTGCCAGCAGCTTATTGTCGTTGGACGAGCAGTACTTC
TRBD2,many,TRBJ2-7,TRBV20-1,CSAGRTSGYEQYF,TGCAGTGCTGGCAGGACTAGCGGGTACGAGCAGTACTTC
TRBD1,many,TRBJ2-2,TRBV13,CASSDQGDNTGELFF,TGTGCCAGCAGCGATCAGGGGGACAACACCGGGGAGCTGTTTTTT
.,few,TRBJ1-1,TRBV6-1,CASRPGGEDTEAFF,TGTGCCAGCAGGCCTGGAGGGGAGGACACTGAAGCTTTCTTT
TRBD1,few,TRBJ2-2,TRBV6-7,CASTFLRQGNTGELFF,TGTGCCAGCACCTTCCTTCGACAGGGAAACACCGGGGAGCTGTTTTTT
.,.,TRBJ1-1,TRBV20-1,CSARPRQIHPGDTEAFF,TGCAGTGCTAGACCTAGACAGATCCACCCTGGGGACACTGAAGCTTTCTTT
TRBD1,.,TRBJ1-2,TRBV19,CASNAGGKISYTF,TGTGCCAGTAATGCAGGGGGGAAAATAAGCTACACCTTC
.,few,TRBJ2-2,TRBV6-4,CASSSLAGDTGELFF,TGTGCCAGCAGTTCCCTAGCTGGGGACACCGGGGAGCTGTTTTTT
.,many,TRBJ2-7,TRBV5-1,CASSLGESEQYF,TGCGCCAGCAGCCTAGGCGAATCCGAGCAGTACTTC
.,many,TRBJ2-7,TRBV12-3/TRBV12-4,CASSLGGSAGEQYF,TGTGCCAGCAGTTTAGGGGGGTCCGCGGGAGAGCAGTACTTC
.,few,TRBJ2-7,TRBV7-6,CASSFGTDPRLDEQYF,TGTGCCAGCAGCTTCGGCACCGACCCACGTTTGGACGAGCAGTACTTC
TRBD1,few,TRBJ2-7,TRBV24-1,CATSDSGTGGPYEQYF,TGTGCCACCAGTGACTCCGGGACAGGGGGCCCCTACGAGCAGTACTTC
.,many,TRBJ1-5,TRBV18,CASSPGRTQPQHF,TGTGCCAGCTCACCGGGCCGCACACAGCCCCAGCATTTT
.,many,TRBJ2-7,TRBV11-1,CASSSSGTGAYEQYF,TGTGCCAGCAGCTCCTCAGGGACTGGGGCCTACGAGCAGTACTTC
.,.,TRBJ1-2,TRBV10-1,CASSESLQVGGYTF,TGCGCCAGCAGTGAGTCTCTCCAGGTAGGAGGCTACACCTTC
.,many,TRBJ2-7,TRBV30,CAWSGRKYEQYF,TGTGCCTGGAGTGGCCGAAAATACGAGCAGTACTTC
TRBD2,.,TRBJ2-3,TRBV6-5,CASSYSAGDTDTQYF,TGTGCCAGCAGTTACTCGGCGGGGGACACAGATACGCAGTATTTT
.,many,TRBJ1-5,TRBV3-1,CASSLSGQPQHF,TGTGCCAGCAGCCTCTCTGGCCAGCCCCAGCATTTT
.,many,TRBJ1-1,TRBV20-1,CSAPANTEAFF,TGCAGTGCTCCGGCGAACACTGAAGCTTTCTTT
TRBD1,.,TRBJ1-2,TRBV7-2,CASRSVTGVLGYTF,TGTGCCAGCAGGAGCGTGACAGGGGTTCTTGGCTACACCTTC
TRBD2,medium-sized,TRBJ2-7,TRBV28,CASSWSSGGRGNYEQYF,TGTGCCAGCAGTTGGAGTTCGGGGGGACGAGGGAACTACGAGCAGTACTTC
TRBD1,.,TRBJ2-7,TRBV11-3,CASSFDGTGAYEQYF,TGTGCCAGCAGCTTCGACGGGACAGGGGCGTACGAGCAGTACTTC
.,many,TRBJ2-2,TRBV7-9,CASSLTLNTGELFF,TGTGCCAGCAGCTTAACCCTGAACACCGGGGAGCTGTTTTTT